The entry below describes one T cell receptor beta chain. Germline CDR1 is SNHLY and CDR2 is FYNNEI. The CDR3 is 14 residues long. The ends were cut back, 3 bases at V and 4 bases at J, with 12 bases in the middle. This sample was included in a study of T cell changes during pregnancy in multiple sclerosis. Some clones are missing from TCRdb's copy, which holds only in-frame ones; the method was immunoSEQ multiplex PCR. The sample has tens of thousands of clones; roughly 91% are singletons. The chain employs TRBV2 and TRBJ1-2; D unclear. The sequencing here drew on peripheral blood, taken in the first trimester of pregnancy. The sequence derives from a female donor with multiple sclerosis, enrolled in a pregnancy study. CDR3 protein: CASSDSRGGYGYTF. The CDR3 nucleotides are TGTGCCAGCAGTGATAGCAGAGGAGGCTATGGCTACACCTTC.